This T cell receptor (beta chain) was sequenced during a study of cytomegalovirus exposure and HLA in healthy donors (dated 2017 in TCRdb). Background on the whole study: According to an earlier analysis of a few hundred of the donors, some 180 million T cells yielded 100 million or so unique TCR beta sequences and approximately 300 Gb of sequence data. Among some 400 genotyped donors of the cohort, an average of around 240,000 unique TCR beta nucleotide sequences were sequenced per donor, roughly 20% of them non-productive. In a later genetic analysis, genome-wide SNP genotypes for 398 of the 666 donors were used, and that subset was treated as a discovery cohort. Among the roughly 400 genotyped donors, approximately 77% belonged to the genetic ancestry cluster associated with self-reported Caucasian donors. Around 320 gigabases of sequencing data and around 87 million unique TCR sequences were included in an early release covering over 600 HLA-typed donors. The study was designed to test whether signatures of past pathogen exposure could be identified by cataloging public T cell receptors. Class I and class II HLA loci were covered by the typing at four-digit resolution. All discovery cohort repertoires had been generated using a single sequencing platform. About five DR-DQ haplotypes were handled as single units for association and clustering because linkage in the cohort was strong. The number of typed donors differed by locus: roughly 629-640 for A, B, C, DRB1 and DQB1; approximately 540 for DQA1; approximately 600 for DPA1; and 400 to 480 for DPB1. In an earlier analysis of 587 of the donors, high-throughput TCR beta sequencing was used to judge whether each TCR beta V gene segment behaved as functional or pseudogenic. Along with the approximately 700-subject first cohort, a separate validation cohort of around 110 different subjects was used. Rather than drawing on any new phenotypic data, the later analysis identified candidate immune exposures from TCR beta sequences and the way those sequences occurred across donors. To study patterns of TCR occurrence, a later analysis re-analyzed previously published TCR beta repertoires from several hundred donors and added high-resolution HLA genotyping. Donor age, sex, ethnicity and CMV serostatus were compiled alongside the repertoire data. The T cell repertoires of roughly 660 subjects were profiled by immunosequencing and related to cytomegalovirus serostatus. The study combined high-throughput TCR immunosequencing, statistical association of individual TCRs with disease status, and machine learning to predict cytomegalovirus infection status. What the study reported, not specific to this receptor: The classifier was reported to diagnose cytomegalovirus status with high specificity and sensitivity in both the original cohort and the validation cohort. A later analysis found that TCR association rates varied across HLA loci, with DRB1 alleles showing the most associated TCRs and HLA-C alleles the fewest. Because counts were too low, roughly 16 rarely observed V segments, including chromosome 9 orphons, were excluded from the earlier analysis of about 500 of the donors. In a later analysis, several top co-occurrence clusters were reported to appear linked to parvovirus B19, influenza, CMV and Epstein-Barr virus. In an earlier analysis of over 550 of the donors, most TCR beta V segments were observed in productive rearrangements about 87% or about 30% of the time, broadly matching IMGT annotations. It was suggested by the authors that the approach could potentially be generalized to other disease states and immunological phenotypes. Linkage disequilibrium might explain the correlated functional status among segregating V segments, but an unknown experimental factor could not be ruled out. A later analysis found that HLA-associated TCR beta chains were more clonally expanded and had lower generation probabilities than equally common non-associated chains. Because the 87-base-pair reads could not distinguish some IMGT-functional V segments, including TRBV6-2 and TRBV6-3, those segments were excluded. The presence/absence analyses assumed that sequencing depth was roughly uniform across donors, and that assumption may not be true. Only TCR beta chains were sequenced in this cohort, and the absence of alpha or paired-chain data limited detectable features. At a false discovery rate of 0.05, a later analysis linked fewer than 20,000 TCR beta sequences to specific HLA alleles. A further reported finding was that TCR beta sequences accurately predicted the HLA-A and HLA-B alleles for most subjects in the first cohort. V-gene and J-gene trimming of TCR beta chains was associated with a missense DCLRE1C variant in a later genetic analysis, and the association was replicated in an independent cohort. The sequencing pipeline was judged likely to have produced a cluster of highly shared sequence variants as a technical artifact. According to a later genetic analysis, donors in an Asian-associated ancestry cluster had fewer N-insertions in productive TCRs than the approximately 650-donor mean. Assigning TCR associations to individual alleles was difficult when HLA alleles, especially DR and DQ, strongly co-occurred. In the study, around 160 TCR beta chains were listed as associated with cytomegalovirus. A later analysis found that most CMV-associated TCR beta chains appeared HLA-restricted, with HLA associations seemingly driven largely by CMV exposure. For the cohort, immune exposure information was limited to CMV serostatus. While some public TCRs were present in many individuals, most TCR sequences turned up only very rarely across donors. Three of the identified cytomegalovirus-associated TCR beta chains were confirmed in vitro to be specific for cytomegalovirus antigens. Because some donors lacked HLA typing at each locus, the association tests relied only on the typed subset.

A note on this clone: The specificity of this receptor is unknown. No clone much larger than this one lies a single base away; base qualities are absent.

Libraries were built with the immunoSEQ multiplex PCR assay. For the multiplex PCR, a mixture combining 60 forward primers for TCR Vbeta segments and 13 reverse primers for TCR Jbeta segments was used. Amplification of the CDR3 region of rearranged TCR beta genes was performed with a multiplex PCR assay on genomic DNA. On the Illumina HiSeq System, the amplified TCR beta libraries were sequenced as 87-base-pair reads. The paper's data handling went like this. Across the 670 or so repertoires, a later analysis counted approximately 83 million unique TCR beta chains, roughly 11 million of which were shared by at least two donors. Raw reads were error-corrected and collapsed into unique sequences with a nearest-neighbor algorithm that merged closely related sequences to remove PCR and sequencing errors. To assign V, D and J gene segments, CDR3 sequences were aligned to IMGT reference sequences. For a sequence to be retained, at least a six-nucleotide match to both a V gene segment and a J gene segment was required. A rearrangement counted as productive if the CDR3 had no stop codons and remained in frame with V and J, and every other rearrangement counted as non-productive. Following IMGT convention, CDR3 was defined as the stretch from the second conserved V-encoded cysteine up to the conserved J-encoded phenylalanine. Sequences without an unambiguous match to a single V gene segment were excluded from the earlier analysis of 450 to 750 of the donors. An earlier analysis of several hundred of the donors classified V segments as functional when productive rearrangements were above 56.7% and as segregating when the standard deviation between donors was above 5%. A statistical classification framework was built for diagnosing cytomegalovirus status from the catalog of TCR beta chain sequences. In a later analysis, TCR nucleotide sequences were compared against IMGT/GENE-DB human TR gene sequences so that V and J genes could be assigned. A later analysis assigned CDR3 sequences and most-parsimonious VDJ recombination scenarios with the TCRdist pipeline. In a later analysis, each TCR beta chain was defined by its CDR3 amino acid sequence together with its V-gene family, and reads without a unique V-gene family were excluded. In a later analysis, 550 to 650 highly shared, low-generation-probability nucleotide sequences were removed to address suspected cross-contamination and a sequencing artifact. For each public chain, a later analysis derived a clonal expansion index from normalized ranks of inferred template counts within each repertoire. A later analysis computed generation probabilities with a VDJ recombination model fitted to out-of-frame rearrangements, and checked the results against IGoR. Hypergeometric tests were used in a later analysis to score TCR-TCR, TCR-HLA and TCR-CMV co-occurrence, with a repertoire-size bias correction applied to the TCR pairs. To estimate false discovery rates, a later analysis permuted the HLA or CMV assignments 20 times. In a later analysis, co-occurring TCRs were grouped with DBSCAN, and TCRdist sequence similarity was added when clustering was performed within HLA-allele-positive subsets. Repertoires with fewer than 30,000 or more than 120,000 public chains were left out of co-occurrence clustering, as were about 5 repertoires with anomalous nucleotide sharing. In TCRdb, the immuneACCESS table is reduced to in-frame sequences with V and J assigned. These tables do not hold every clone; where another copy was compared, an unresolved V gene accounts for under half, and the others remain unexplained. That table gives V, J and clone size, and the DNA gave D and trimming. The sample table lists about 150,000 clones, around 74% of them with a count of one. Of the sample, approximately 2.8% is held by the ten largest clones.

The CDR3 has 17 amino acids, counting the end cysteine and phenylalanine. Of the read, only the CDR3 DNA is kept; its 51 bases are in frame from base 1. Via the germline V gene, CDR1 is LGHNA and CDR2 YNFKEQ. The junction shows trimming of 0 bases on V and 3 bases on J, and the gene matches do not reach 8 bases of it. In total, 666 healthy bone marrow donors made up the cohort. All cohort members were sampled while nominally healthy, although unrecorded immune exposures were likely present. The donor tested CMV seronegative, placing the donor among the 350 to 400 seronegative members of the cohort. Each donor provided a peripheral blood sample, and peripheral blood mononuclear cells were used for TCR beta sequencing. Genomic DNA was extracted from the blood cell samples with the Qiagen DNeasy Blood Extraction Kit.

The rearranged chain carries TRBV4-2 and TRBJ2-3, and 8 junction bases match TRBD1. Specimen: PBMCs. The sequence derives from a man between 18 and 29 years old in good health and CMV-seronegative. The base sequence is TGTGCCAGCAGCCAAGAGGTTGGACAGGGAGGAACAGATACGCAGTATTTT. It specifies CASSQEVGQGGTDTQYF.